Sequencing of this T cell receptor beta chain was carried out in a study of beta chain features in type 1 diabetes. Background on the study: No age, gender or cell yield differences were seen between patients and healthy donors.

A remark on this clone: Its antigen is currently unknown.

Study observations and caveats: Among all four CD4+ subsets, Type 1 diabetes patients had TCRB CDR3s that were moderately but significantly shorter. PCR may have favored shorter templates equally in patients and controls.

All of the isolated RNA was reverse transcribed, so expressed TCRB transcripts were sequenced. Using immunoSEQ multiplex PCR, the repertoire was profiled, and TCRdb retains in-frame clones only, with some absent. Of 150,000 to 200,000 clones detected, 7% to 9.5% appear once; the ten largest clones hold about 0.65%. This sequence was found in a woman aged 30 to 39 with type 1 diabetes. The specimen was central memory CD4+ T cells from blood.

CDR3: CASSYDRLGEQYF. CDR3 sequence (DNA): TGTGCCAGCAGTTACGACCGACTAGGCGAGCAGTACTTC. V usage is TRBV6-5 and J usage is TRBJ2-7, with D maybe TRBD2 (6 bases). CDR1 is MNHEY, CDR2 SVGAGI, per germline. The CDR3 covers 13 residues. V shed 2 bases and J shed 6 bases, with 11 bases lying between them.